These T cell receptor beta chains were read from a single sample in a study of OX40 agonist ivuxolimab in advanced cancers. The table came from immunoSEQ multiplex PCR; TCRdb's copy has only in-frame clones and leaves some out. This sample has fewer than 95,000 clones; approximately 90% occur once, and the top ten carry 6.5% to 9%. Sequenced material: CD4+ or CD8+ T cells sorted from blood, taken in a trial of the OX40 agonist ivuxolimab. The receptors derive from an adult with an advanced solid tumor such as melanoma, head and neck, liver or kidney cancer. CDR3s leave out the opening cysteine and the closing phenylalanine or tryptophan. A D gene is named only where the DNA matches it firmly. Clone size is shown for a subset of rows, as once, few, many or a class of expanded clone.

>.|.|TRBV21-1
ASSKAIQWGTDTQY
>.|.|TRBV6-6
ASSYSLGRAEDEQF
>TRBD2|.|TRBV4-2
ASSPGLAGGHGELF
>.|.|TRBV7-8
ASRATDLSNQPQH
>TRBD1|.|TRBV7-9
ASSLGQLNYGYT
>.|.|TRBV28
ASSLLRTEAF
>.|.|TRBV28
ASRITGGGLTTNEKLF
>.|.|TRBV18
ASSPRSRADSNQPQH
>.|.|TRBV4-2
ASSQAGREGTQY
>.|.|TRBV6-5
ATFETGANYGYT
>TRBD2|.|TRBV5-1
ASSLDGTSGSRRYEQY
>.|.|TRBV18
ASSPTENVGNSPLH
>.|.|TRBV10-3
AISESNRGHTEAF
>.|.|TRBV7-9
ASSLGVGSRDSPLH
>.|.|TRBV9
ASSLRGGGPDTQY
>TRBD1|.|TRBV30
ASTARAGGHSRSGNTIY
>TRBD1|.|TRBV7-8
ASSATGVGETQY
>TRBD2|.|TRBV4-1
ASSQDWTSGSYEQY
>.|few|TRBV5-1
ASRLTDTEAF
>.|.|TRBV9
ASSVMDIDRDEQY
>.|.|TRBV2
ASSDSVGGYEQY
>TRBD1|.|TRBV7-9
ASSLDYGPGQNNEQF
>.|few|TRBV29-1
SVESSPDTQY
>.|.|TRBV7-8
ASSSVGGQSNTEAF
>TRBD1|.|TRBV13
ASSSRTGGYQPQH
>.|.|TRBV21-1
ASRRVGSSSYEQY
>TRBD2|.|TRBV6-5
AISTSSGPYEQY
>TRBD1|.|TRBV7-6
ASSLFWDRKLF
>.|.|TRBV7-9
ASSAQQGSTEAF
>.|.|TRBV5-6
ASSLYGPTDGELF
>TRBD1|.|TRBV23-1
ASSLPGTDDTEAF
>TRBD1|.|TRBV5-1
ASSTGQGGGETQY
>TRBD1|.|TRBV7-3
ASSLEGQGLTEAF
>.|.|TRBV11-2
ASSLVIPLVDSEGYT
>TRBD1|.|TRBV28
ASSLQGGNQPQH
>.|few|TRBV4-1
ASSQDQGGGQPQH
>.|.|TRBV18
ASSPGTQYNEQF
>TRBD1|.|TRBV7-8
ASSPGTVNTEAF
>.|.|TRBV27
ASRRASVAF
>TRBD2|.|TRBV6-5
ASSYRLAGVSEQY
>.|.|TRBV11-2
ASSSRETEYQETQY
>TRBD1|.|TRBV28
ASRVQGAKQPRH
>.|.|TRBV5-1
ASSPGIAYEQY
>TRBD1|.|TRBV7-9
ASSSPTGAGYEQY
>.|.|TRBV27
ASSPFGGGSSYEQY
>.|.|TRBV20-1
SAGTWSEQY